The 9 T cell receptor beta chains given below trace back to one sample, sequenced in a study of blood T cell repertoires in COVID-19. Generated by immunoSEQ multiplex PCR, the TCRdb table keeps only in-frame clones and is missing some. This table has about 83,000 clones, 86% appearing once. The sample taken for sequencing was peripheral blood. The receptors originated from an elderly woman in a cohort sampled during active or convalescent COVID-19.

The V gene is TRBV9, the J gene TRBJ2-3; 10 positions match TRBD2. This CDR3 is 15 amino acids long. Germline loops: CDR1 SGDLS, CDR2 YYNGEE. V lost 2 bases to trimming and J lost 9 bases; unmatched junction nucleotides: 9. CDR3 region: CASSVSGRPPVTQYF. The CDR3 nucleotides are TGTGCCAGCAGCGTTAGCGGGAGGCCACCAGTGACGCAGTATTTT.

This clone was seen a few times. The rearrangement joins TRBV3-1 (or the pseudogene TRBV3-2) to TRBJ2-3, with 10 bases lining up with TRBD2. The germline CDR1 and CDR2 sequences are LGHDT and YNNKEL (reference sequence). There are 15 residues in the CDR3. Trimming took 5 bases from V and 1 from J; bases not matched to a gene: 3. This CDR3 reads CASSSLAGGTDTQYF. The DNA for the CDR3 is TGTGCCAGCAGCTCCCTAGCGGGAGGCACAGATACGCAGTATTTT.

J is TRBJ1-1 and V is TRBV5-6; D is possibly TRBD1 (5 bases). Germline CDR1 reads SGHDT; CDR2 reads YYEEEE. The CDR3 has 15 amino acids. V dropped 4 bases and J dropped 4 bases, with 17 bases sitting between them. The CDR3 nucleotides read TGTGCCAGCAGCCCGGGGTCGGGGGGACGCACTGAAGCTTTCTTT. Its translation: CASSPGSGGRTEAFF.

V is TRBV19 and J is TRBJ1-2, with D hard to call. V shed 3 bases and J shed 5 bases, with 10 bases lying between them. Germline CDR1 LNHDA, CDR2 SQIVND (reference sequence). This CDR3 is built from 13 residues. Written as DNA, the CDR3 is TGTGCCAGTAGTATCGCCTCTATGTATGGCTACACCTTC. Its translation is CASSIASMYGYTF.

This chain connects TRBV5-1 to TRBJ1-4; maybe TRBD1 (5 bases). V was shortened by 2 bases and J by 6 bases, with 17 bases between the two germline ends. The CDR3 consists of 16 residues. Germline CDR1 reads SGHRS; CDR2 reads YFSETQ. DNA of the CDR3: TGCGCCAGCAGCTTAGGAGGGACTACTAGGGATGAAAAACTGTTTTTT. Amino acids: CASSLGGTTRDEKLFF. The whole variable domain, filled in from reference TRBV5-1 and TRBJ1-4, reads KAGVTQTPRYLIKTRGQQVTLSCSPISGHRSVSWYQQTPGQGLQFLFEYFSETQRNKGNFPGRFSGRQFSNSRSEMNVSTLELGDSALYLCASSLGGTTRDEKLFFGSGTQLSVL.

This CDR3 is CASIPWGGDGAFF. The CDR3 nucleotides read TGTGCCAGCATCCCCTGGGGGGGGGACGGAGCTTTCTTT. The V gene is TRBV28, the J gene TRBJ1-1, with TRBD1 as a possible D gene (5 bases). CDR1 MDHEN and CDR2 SYDVKM come from the germline V gene. V was shortened by 7 bases and J by 10 bases, with 19 bases between the two germline ends. The CDR3 extends over 13 amino acids.

This clone showed up just once. The chain combines TRBV6-5 with TRBJ1-2; 7 positions match TRBD1. The CDR3 contains 12 residues. V trimming: 2 bases; J trimming: 8 bases; junction bases outside the gene matches: 2. Germline values: CDR1 MNHEY, CDR2 SVGAGI. CDR3 sequence (DNA): TGTGCCAGCAGTTACACAGGGGAGGGCTACACCTTC. Protein: CASSYTGEGYTF.

The chain joins TRBV5-1 to TRBJ2-7, with D possibly matching TRBD1 (6 bases). Trimming stripped 0 bases from V and 3 bases from J, with 10 bases between. The V gene's germline CDR1 is SGHRS and CDR2 YFSETQ. This CDR3 is built from 14 residues. The CDR3 DNA reads TGCGCCAGCAGCTTGGCCGGACAGAACTACGAGCAGTACTTC. Residues: CASSLAGQNYEQYF.

The chain links TRBV30 to TRBJ1-4, with TRBD1 matching 7 bases. The CDR3 is 15 residues long. V dropped 2 bases and J dropped 7; count of bases not matched to a gene: 10. CDR1 and CDR2 from the germline V gene are GTSNPN and SVGIG (reference sequence). Here the CDR3 reads CAWSPRDRFSEKLFF. CDR3 sequence (DNA): TGTGCCTGGAGTCCCAGGGACAGATTCAGTGAAAAACTGTTTTTT. The variable domain in full, completed from reference TRBV30 and TRBJ1-4, reads SQTIHQWPATLVQPVGSPLSLECTVEGTSNPNLYWYRQAAGRGLQLLFYSVGIGQISSEVPQNLSASRPQDRQFILSSKKLLLSDSGFYLCAWSPRDRFSEKLFFGSGTQLSVL.